This TCR beta chain came from a study of blood T cell repertoires in COVID-19. Sequencing used immunoSEQ multiplex PCR; TCRdb keeps in-frame clones, though not all of them. Here the sample spans about 200,000 clones, roughly 88% being singletons. The germline V and J ends were trimmed by 1 base and 11 bases, with 17 bases remaining between them. This CDR3 contains 15 residues. From germline, CDR1 is MGHRA and CDR2 YSYEKL. The source of this sequence is a human donor in a cohort sampled during active COVID-19. Sequencing was carried out using peripheral blood. This chain links TRBV4-1 with TRBJ1-4; D is ambiguous. The CDR3 DNA follows: TGCGCCAGCAGCCAAGTGGGGAGGGAAGGGTGGAAACTGTTTTTT. Its protein is CASSQVGREGWKLFF.